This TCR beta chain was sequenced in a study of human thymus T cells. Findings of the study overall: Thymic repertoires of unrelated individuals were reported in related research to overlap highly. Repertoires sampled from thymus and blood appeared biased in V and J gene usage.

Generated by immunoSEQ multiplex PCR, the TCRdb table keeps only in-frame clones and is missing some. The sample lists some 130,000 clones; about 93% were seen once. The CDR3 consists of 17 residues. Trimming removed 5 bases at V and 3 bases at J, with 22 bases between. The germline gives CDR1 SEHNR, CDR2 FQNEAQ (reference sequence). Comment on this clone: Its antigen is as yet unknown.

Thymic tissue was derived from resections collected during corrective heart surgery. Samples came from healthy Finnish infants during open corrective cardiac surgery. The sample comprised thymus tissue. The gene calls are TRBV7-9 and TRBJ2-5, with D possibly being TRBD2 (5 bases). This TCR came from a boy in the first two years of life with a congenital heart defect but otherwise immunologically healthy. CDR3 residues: CASSPLAWAAPKETQYF. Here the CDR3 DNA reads TGTGCCAGCAGCCCATTAGCGTGGGCCGCTCCAAAAGAGACCCAGTACTTC.